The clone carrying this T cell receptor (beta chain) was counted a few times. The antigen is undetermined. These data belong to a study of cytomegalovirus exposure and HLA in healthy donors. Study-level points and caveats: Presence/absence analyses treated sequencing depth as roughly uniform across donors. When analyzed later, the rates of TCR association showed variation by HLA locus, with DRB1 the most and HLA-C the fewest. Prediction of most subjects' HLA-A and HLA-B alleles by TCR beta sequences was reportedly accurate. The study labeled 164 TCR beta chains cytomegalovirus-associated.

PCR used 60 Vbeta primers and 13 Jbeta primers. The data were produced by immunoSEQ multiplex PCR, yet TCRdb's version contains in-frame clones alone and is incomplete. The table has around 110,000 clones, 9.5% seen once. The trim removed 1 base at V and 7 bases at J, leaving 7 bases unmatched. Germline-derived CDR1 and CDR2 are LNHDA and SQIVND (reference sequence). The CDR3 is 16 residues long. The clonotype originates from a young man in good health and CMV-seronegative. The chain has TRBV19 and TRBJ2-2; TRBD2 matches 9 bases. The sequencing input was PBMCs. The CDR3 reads CASSIGLAARGGELFF. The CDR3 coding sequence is TGTGCCAGTAGTATAGGACTAGCGGCCAGGGGCGGGGAGCTGTTTTTT.